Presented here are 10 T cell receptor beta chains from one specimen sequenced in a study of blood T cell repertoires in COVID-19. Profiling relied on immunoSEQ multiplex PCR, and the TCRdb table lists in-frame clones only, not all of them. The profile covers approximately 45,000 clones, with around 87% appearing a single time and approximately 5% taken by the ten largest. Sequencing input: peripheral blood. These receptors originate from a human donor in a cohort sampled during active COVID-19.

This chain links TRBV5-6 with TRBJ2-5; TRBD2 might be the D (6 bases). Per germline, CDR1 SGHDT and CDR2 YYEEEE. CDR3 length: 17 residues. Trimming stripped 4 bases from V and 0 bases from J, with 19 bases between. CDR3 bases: TGTGCCAGCAGCCTAGCGCGAGTGACAGCCAACCAAGAGACCCAGTACTTC. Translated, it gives CASSLARVTANQETQYF.

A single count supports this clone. CDR3 coding DNA: TGTGCCAGCAGCTTAGTGAGGGGGGGGACTGGGCAAGAGACCCAGTACTTC. Translating gives CASSLVRGGTGQETQYF. The J gene is TRBJ2-5, the V gene TRBV7-2; D is perhaps TRBD2 (7 bases). Trimming took off 1 base at V and 2 bases at J, with 17 bases between the two ends. The CDR3 consists of 17 residues. Per the germline V gene, CDR1 is SGHTA and CDR2 is FQGNSA. The whole variable domain, remainder taken from reference TRBV7-2 and TRBJ2-5, is GAGVSQSPSNKVTEKGKDVELRCDPISGHTALYWYRQSLGQGLEFLIYFQGNSAPDKSGLPSDRFSAERTGGSVSTLTIQRTQQEDSAVYLCASSLVRGGTGQETQYFGPGTRLLVL.

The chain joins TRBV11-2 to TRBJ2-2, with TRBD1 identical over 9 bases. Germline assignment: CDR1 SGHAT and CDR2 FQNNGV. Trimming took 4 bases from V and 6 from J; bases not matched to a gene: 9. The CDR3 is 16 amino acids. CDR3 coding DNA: TGTGCCAGCAGCTCCTACAGGGGGCGGAGTTCCGGGGAGCTGTTTTTT. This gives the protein CASSSYRGRSSGELFF.

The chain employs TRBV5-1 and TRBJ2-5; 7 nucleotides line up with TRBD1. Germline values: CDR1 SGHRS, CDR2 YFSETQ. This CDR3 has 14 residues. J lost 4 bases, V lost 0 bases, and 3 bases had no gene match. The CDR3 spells CASSLGGGGETQYF. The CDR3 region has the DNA TGCGCCAGCAGCTTGGGAGGGGGCGGAGAGACCCAGTACTTC.

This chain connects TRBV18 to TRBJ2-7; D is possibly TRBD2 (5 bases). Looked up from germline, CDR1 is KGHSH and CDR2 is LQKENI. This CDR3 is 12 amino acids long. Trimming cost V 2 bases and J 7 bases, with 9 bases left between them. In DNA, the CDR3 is TGTGCCAGCTCACCAGGCCCGGGAGAGCAGTACTTC. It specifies CASSPGPGEQYF.

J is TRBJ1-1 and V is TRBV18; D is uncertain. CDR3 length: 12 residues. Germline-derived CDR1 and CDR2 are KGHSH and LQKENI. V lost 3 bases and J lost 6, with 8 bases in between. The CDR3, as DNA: TGTGCCAGCTCACCTCAAACGGCTGAAGCTTTCTTT. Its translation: CASSPQTAEAFF.

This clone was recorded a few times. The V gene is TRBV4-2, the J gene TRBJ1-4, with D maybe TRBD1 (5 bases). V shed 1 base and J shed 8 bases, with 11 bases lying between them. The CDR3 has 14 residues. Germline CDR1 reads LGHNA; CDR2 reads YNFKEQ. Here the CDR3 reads CASSQAGSDEKLFF. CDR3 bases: TGTGCCAGCAGCCAAGCAGGGTCGGACGAAAAACTGTTTTTT.

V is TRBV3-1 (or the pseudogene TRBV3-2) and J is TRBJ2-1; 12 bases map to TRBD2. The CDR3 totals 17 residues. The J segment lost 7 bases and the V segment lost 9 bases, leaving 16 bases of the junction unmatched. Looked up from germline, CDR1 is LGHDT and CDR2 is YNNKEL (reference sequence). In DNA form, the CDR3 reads TGTGCCAGGGGCGCTAGCGGGAGGGCCCGGGGTGGGAATGAGCAGTTCTTC. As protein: CARGASGRARGGNEQFF.

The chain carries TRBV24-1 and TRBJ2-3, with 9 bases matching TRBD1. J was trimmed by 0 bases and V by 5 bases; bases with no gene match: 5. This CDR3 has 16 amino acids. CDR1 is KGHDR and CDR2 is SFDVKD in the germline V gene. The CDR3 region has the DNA TGTGCCACCAGTGTTTCCGGGACAGGGAGCACAGATACGCAGTATTTT. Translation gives CATSVSGTGSTDTQYF.

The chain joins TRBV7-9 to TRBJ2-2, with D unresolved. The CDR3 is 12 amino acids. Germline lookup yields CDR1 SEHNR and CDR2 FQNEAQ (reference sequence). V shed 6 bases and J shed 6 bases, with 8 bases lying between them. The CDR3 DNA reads TGTGCCAGCAGACTGGGCCCCGGGGAGCTGTTTTTT. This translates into CASRLGPGELFF. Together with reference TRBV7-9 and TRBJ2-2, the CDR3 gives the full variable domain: DTGVSQNPRHKITKRGQNVTFRCDPISEHNRLYWYRQTLGQGPEFLTYFQNEAQLEKSRLLSDRFSAERPKGSFSTLEIQRTEQGDSAMYLCASRLGPGELFFGEGSRLTVL.